This TCR beta chain appears in the sequencing data of a study of T cell changes during pregnancy in multiple sclerosis. Trimming stripped 4 bases from V and 2 bases from J, with 11 bases between. The germline V gene encodes CDR1 SGHRS and CDR2 YFSETQ. The length of the CDR3 is 14 residues. This table comes from immunoSEQ multiplex PCR, and its TCRdb copy is limited to in-frame clones, with some not included. The table lists about 92,000 clones, almost 95% of them singletons, with around 2.7% in the top ten. The receptor was isolated from a female donor with multiple sclerosis, enrolled in a pregnancy study. Source: peripheral blood, taken in the first trimester of pregnancy. The chain is built from TRBV5-1 and TRBJ2-3; D call uncertain. The CDR3 here is CASSVPTTTDTQYF. The CDR3 DNA reads TGCGCCAGCAGCGTACCTACCACCACAGATACGCAGTATTTT.